These 4 T cell receptor beta chains were all obtained from the same sample, sequenced in a study of blood T cell repertoires in COVID-19. The repertoire was sequenced with immunoSEQ multiplex PCR; TCRdb's copy has only in-frame clones and lacks some. This table has approximately 85,000 clones, roughly 89% appearing once. The sequencing sample was made of peripheral blood. Every receptor here comes from a man aged 50 or older with active or convalescent COVID-19.

The chain links TRBV2 to TRBJ2-7, with D hard to call. The CDR3 spans 13 residues. Trimming cost V 4 bases and J 0 bases, with 7 bases left between them. The germline V gene encodes CDR1 SNHLY and CDR2 FYNNEI. CDR3 sequence reads: CASSVQNSYEQYF. DNA of the CDR3: TGTGCCAGCAGTGTTCAGAACTCCTACGAGCAGTACTTC.

The chain couples TRBV4-1 to TRBJ1-2, with 8 bases identical to TRBD1. The CDR3 is made up of 16 amino acids. Trimming took 2 bases from V and 5 from J; bases not matched to a gene: 10. Looked up from germline, CDR1 is MGHRA and CDR2 is YSYEKL. The CDR3 region has the DNA TGCGCCAGCAGCCAACCCCGGGACAGGCGGGTTTATGGCTACACCTTC. Translating gives CASSQPRDRRVYGYTF.

This rearrangement joins TRBV12-3 or TRBV12-4 to TRBJ1-2, with a possible D match to TRBD1 (6 bases). The CDR3 sequence is 12 residues long. Trimming took off 3 bases at V and 10 bases at J, with 12 bases between the two ends. As DNA, the CDR3 is TGTGCCAGCAGTTTTGACAGGAGAGACTACACCTTC. Translating it yields CASSFDRRDYTF.

The V call is TRBV11-3, the J call TRBJ2-2; no clear D gene. Germline loops: CDR1 SGHNT, CDR2 YENEEA. Trimming left V 1 base short and J 4 bases short, with 7 bases between. This CDR3 is built from 14 residues. The CDR3 sequence: CASSLARGTGELFF. Written as DNA, the CDR3 is TGTGCCAGCAGCTTAGCTAGAGGCACCGGGGAGCTGTTTTTT.